This T cell receptor beta chain was found in a study of cytotoxic CD8 clonotypes in ibrutinib-treated CLL. Background on the study: An average of about 250,000 productive templates and tens of thousands of productive rearrangements was obtained per sample.

Notes on the study in general: Baseline clonality was higher than in age-matched healthy donors and moved in step with circulating CD8+ T-cell counts. Sustained-remission patients were sampled at one set of times and progressing patients at different ones.

Using immunoSEQ multiplex PCR, the repertoire was profiled, and TCRdb retains in-frame clones only, with some absent. Here the sample spans 30,000 to 40,000 clones, 70% to 80% being singletons. The trim removed 4 bases at V and 4 bases at J, leaving 12 bases unmatched. CDR3 length: 19 amino acids. Per the germline V gene, CDR1 is MDHEN and CDR2 is SYDVKM. This clone has more than one count but fewer than ten. Its specificity is unknown. The J gene is TRBJ2-5, the V gene TRBV28, with 16 bases fitting TRBD2. Sequencing was performed on PBMCs, taken at disease progression, from a patient treated with ibrutinib. The clonotype originates from a human donor with chronic lymphocytic leukemia. CDR3 protein: CASSYPPGTSGGAGETQYF. CDR3 nucleotide sequence: TGTGCCAGCAGTTATCCCCCCGGGACTAGCGGGGGGGCCGGAGAGACCCAGTACTTC.